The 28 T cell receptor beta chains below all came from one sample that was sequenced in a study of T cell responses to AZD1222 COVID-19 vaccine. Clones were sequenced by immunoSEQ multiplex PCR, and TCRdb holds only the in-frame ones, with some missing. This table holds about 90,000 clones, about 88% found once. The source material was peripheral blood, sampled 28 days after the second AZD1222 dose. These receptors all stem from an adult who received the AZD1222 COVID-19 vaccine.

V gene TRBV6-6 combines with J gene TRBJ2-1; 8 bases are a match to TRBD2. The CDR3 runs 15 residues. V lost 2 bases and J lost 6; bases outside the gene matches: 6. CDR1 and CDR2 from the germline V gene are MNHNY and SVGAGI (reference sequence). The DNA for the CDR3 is TGTGCCAGCAGTTACGGGCGGGGGGTAATCAATGAGCAGTTCTTC. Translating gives CASSYGRGVINEQFF.

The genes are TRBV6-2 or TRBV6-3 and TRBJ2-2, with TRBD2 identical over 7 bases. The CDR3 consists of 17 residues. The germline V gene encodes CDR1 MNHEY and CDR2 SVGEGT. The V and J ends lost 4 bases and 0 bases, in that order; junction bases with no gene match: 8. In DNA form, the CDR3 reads TGTGCCAGCAGTTTCCAGCGGGGAGTTACGAACACCGGGGAGCTGTTTTTT. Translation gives CASSFQRGVTNTGELFF.

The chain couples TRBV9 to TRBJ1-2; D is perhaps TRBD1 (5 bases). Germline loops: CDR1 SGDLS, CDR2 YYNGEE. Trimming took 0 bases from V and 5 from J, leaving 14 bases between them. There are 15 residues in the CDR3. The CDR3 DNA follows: TGTGCCAGCAGCGTAGCTGGGGTCAGGGAGTATGGCTACACCTTC. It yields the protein CASSVAGVREYGYTF.

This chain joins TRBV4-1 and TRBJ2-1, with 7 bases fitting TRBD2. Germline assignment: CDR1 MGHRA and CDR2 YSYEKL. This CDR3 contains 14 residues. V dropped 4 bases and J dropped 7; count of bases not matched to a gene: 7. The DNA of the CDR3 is TGCGCCAGCAGCCTACCGGGACTAAAAAATGAGCAGTTCTTC. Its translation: CASSLPGLKNEQFF.

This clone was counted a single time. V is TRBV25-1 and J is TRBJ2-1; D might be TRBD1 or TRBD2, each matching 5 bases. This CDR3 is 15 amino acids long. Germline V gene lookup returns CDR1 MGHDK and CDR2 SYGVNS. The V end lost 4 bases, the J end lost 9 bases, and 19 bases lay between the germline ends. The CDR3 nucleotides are TGTGCCAGCAGTGGCCGACACTATCCGGGACGTGAGCAGTTCTTC. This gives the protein CASSGRHYPGREQFF.

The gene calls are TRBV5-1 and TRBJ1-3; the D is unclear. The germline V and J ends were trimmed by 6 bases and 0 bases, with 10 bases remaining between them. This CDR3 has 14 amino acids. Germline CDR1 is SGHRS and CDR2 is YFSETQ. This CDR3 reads CASKDGHSGNTIYF. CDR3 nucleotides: TGCGCCAGCAAGGACGGTCACTCTGGAAACACCATATATTTT.

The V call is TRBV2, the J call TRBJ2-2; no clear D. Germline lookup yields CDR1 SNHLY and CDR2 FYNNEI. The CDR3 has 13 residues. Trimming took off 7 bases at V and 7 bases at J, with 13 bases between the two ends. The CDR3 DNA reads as TGTGCCAGCAAGGGTCTTAGTTACGGGGAGCTGTTTTTT. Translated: CASKGLSYGELFF.

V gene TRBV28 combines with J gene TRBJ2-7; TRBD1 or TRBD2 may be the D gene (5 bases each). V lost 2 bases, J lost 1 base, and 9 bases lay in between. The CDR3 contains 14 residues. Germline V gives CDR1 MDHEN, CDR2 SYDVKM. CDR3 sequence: CASSLTGPSYEQYF. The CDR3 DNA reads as TGTGCCAGCAGTTTAACGGGACCATCCTACGAGCAGTACTTC.

CDR3 in amino acids: CASGPDRVEKLFF. The CDR3 DNA is TGTGCTAGTGGACCTGACAGGGTTGAAAAACTGTTTTTT. This rearrangement joins TRBV12-5 to TRBJ1-4, with 7 bases that match TRBD1. This CDR3 spans 13 amino acids. Germline V lookup: CDR1 LGHNT, CDR2 FRNRAP. Germline trimming cut 6 bases from V and 7 bases from J; bases unmatched to any gene: 5.

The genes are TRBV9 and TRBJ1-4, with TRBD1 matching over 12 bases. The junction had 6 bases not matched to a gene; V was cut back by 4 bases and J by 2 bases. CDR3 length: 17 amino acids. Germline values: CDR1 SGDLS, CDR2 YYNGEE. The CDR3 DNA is TGTGCCAGCAGCCCAGGGACAGGGGGCAATACTAATGAAAAACTGTTTTTT. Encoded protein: CASSPGTGGNTNEKLFF.

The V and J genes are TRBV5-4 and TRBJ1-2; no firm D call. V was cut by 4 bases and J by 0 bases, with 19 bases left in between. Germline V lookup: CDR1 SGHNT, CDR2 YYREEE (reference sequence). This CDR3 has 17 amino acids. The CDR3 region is CASSAGSGLNTNYGYTF. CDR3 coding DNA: TGTGCCAGCAGCGCCGGGTCCGGGCTAAACACTAACTATGGCTACACCTTC.

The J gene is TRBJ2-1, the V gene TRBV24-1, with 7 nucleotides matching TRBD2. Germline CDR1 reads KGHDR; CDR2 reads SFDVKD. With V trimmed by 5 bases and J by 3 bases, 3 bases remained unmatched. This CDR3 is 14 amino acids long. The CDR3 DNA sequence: TGTGCCACCAGTGGGGCTAGCGGCTACAATGAGCAGTTCTTC. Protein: CATSGASGYNEQFF.

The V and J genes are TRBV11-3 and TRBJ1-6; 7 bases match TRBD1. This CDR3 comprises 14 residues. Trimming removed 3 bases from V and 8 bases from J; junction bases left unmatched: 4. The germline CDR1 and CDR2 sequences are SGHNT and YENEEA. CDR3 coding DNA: TGTGCCAGCAGCTTGCGACAGGGATATTCACCCCTCCACTTT. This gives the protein CASSLRQGYSPLHF.

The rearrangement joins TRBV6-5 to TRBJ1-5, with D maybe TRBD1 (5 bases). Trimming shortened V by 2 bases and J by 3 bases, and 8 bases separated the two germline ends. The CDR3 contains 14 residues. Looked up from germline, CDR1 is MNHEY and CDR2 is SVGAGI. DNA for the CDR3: TGTGCCAGCAGTTACAGGGGCGACAATCAGCCCCAGCATTTT. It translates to CASSYRGDNQPQHF.

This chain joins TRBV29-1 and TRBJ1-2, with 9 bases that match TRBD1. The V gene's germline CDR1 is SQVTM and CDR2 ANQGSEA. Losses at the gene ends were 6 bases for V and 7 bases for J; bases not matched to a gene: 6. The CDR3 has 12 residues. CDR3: CSVPQGAPGYTF. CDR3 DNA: TGCAGCGTGCCACAGGGGGCGCCTGGCTACACCTTC.

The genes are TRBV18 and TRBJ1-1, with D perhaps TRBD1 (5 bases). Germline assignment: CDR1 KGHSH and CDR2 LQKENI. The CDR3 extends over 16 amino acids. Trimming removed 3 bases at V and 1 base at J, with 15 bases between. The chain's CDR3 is CASSPSRGEGNTEAFF. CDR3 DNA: TGTGCCAGCTCACCGTCCCGGGGGGAAGGGAACACTGAAGCTTTCTTT.

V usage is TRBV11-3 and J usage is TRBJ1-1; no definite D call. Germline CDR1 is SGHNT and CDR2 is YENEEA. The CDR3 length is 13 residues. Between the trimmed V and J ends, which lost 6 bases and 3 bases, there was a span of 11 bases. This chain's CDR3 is CASSRSIYTEAFF. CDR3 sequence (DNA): TGTGCCAGCAGTCGGAGCATTTACACTGAAGCTTTCTTT.

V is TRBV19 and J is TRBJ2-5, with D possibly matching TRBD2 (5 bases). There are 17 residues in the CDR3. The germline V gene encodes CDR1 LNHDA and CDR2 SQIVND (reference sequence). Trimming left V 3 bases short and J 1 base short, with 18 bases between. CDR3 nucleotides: TGTGCCAGTAGTATTGTGATAAGGACTGGCGTCCAAGAGACCCAGTACTTC. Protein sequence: CASSIVIRTGVQETQYF. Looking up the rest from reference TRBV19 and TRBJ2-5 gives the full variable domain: DGGITQSPKYLFRKEGQNVTLSCEQNLNHDAMYWYRQDPGQGLRLIYYSQIVNDFQKGDIAEGYSVSREKKESFPLTVTSAQKNPTAFYLCASSIVIRTGVQETQYFGPGTRLLVL.

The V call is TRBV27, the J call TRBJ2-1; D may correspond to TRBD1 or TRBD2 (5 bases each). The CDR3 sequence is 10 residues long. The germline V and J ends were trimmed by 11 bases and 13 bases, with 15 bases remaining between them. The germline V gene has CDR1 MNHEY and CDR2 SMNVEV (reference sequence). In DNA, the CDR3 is TGTGCCGGATGGGGGTTATGTCAGTTCTTC. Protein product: CAGWGLCQFF.

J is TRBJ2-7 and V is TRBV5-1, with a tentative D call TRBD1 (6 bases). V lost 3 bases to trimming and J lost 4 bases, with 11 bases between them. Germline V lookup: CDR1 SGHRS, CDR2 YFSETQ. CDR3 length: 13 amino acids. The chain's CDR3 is CASSSTDSYEQYF. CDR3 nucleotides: TGCGCCAGCAGCTCGACGGACAGTTACGAGCAGTACTTC.

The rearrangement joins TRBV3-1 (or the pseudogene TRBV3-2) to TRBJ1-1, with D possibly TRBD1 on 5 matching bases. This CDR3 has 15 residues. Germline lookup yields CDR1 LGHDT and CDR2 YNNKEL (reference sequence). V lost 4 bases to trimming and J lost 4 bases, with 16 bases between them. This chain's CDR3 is CASSPPRGSSTEAFF. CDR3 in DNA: TGTGCCAGCAGCCCCCCGCGGGGGTCCAGCACTGAAGCTTTCTTT.

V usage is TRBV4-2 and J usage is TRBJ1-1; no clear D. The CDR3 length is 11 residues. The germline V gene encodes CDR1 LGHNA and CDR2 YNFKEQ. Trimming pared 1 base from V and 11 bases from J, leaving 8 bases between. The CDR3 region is CASSQGGNAFF. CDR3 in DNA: TGTGCCAGCAGCCAAGGAGGGAACGCTTTCTTT.

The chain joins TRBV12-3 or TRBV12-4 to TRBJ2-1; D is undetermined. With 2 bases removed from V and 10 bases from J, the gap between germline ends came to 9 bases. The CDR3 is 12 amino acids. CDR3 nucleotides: TGTGCCAGCAGTTTAACCGAGAGGGAGCAGTTCTTC. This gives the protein CASSLTEREQFF.

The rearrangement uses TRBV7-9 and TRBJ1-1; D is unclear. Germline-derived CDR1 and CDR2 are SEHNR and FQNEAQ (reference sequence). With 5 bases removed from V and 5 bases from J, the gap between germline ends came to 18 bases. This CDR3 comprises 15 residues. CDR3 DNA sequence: TGTGCCAGCAGCCCACGAGGAACCCGGAGGACTGAAGCTTTCTTT. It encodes CASSPRGTRRTEAFF.

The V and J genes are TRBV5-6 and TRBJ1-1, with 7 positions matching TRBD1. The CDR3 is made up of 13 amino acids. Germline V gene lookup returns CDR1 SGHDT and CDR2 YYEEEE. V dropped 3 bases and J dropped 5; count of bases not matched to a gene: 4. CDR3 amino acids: CASSSDRETEAFF. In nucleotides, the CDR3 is TGTGCCAGCAGCTCTGACAGGGAGACTGAAGCTTTCTTT.

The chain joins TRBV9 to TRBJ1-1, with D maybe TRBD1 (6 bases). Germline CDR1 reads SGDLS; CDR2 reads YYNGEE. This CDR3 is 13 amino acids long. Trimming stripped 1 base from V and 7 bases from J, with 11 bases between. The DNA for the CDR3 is TGTGCCAGCAGCGTAATCGGGGGCAGTGAAGCTTTCTTT. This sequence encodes CASSVIGGSEAFF.

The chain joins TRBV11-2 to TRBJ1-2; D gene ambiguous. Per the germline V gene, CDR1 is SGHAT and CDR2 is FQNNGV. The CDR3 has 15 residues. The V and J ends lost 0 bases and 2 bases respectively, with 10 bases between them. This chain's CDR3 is CASSLDPGENYGYTF. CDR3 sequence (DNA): TGTGCCAGCAGCTTAGATCCGGGTGAAAACTATGGCTACACCTTC.

The CDR3 nucleotides read TGTGCCTGGATGCCCCCCGGCTCTGGAAACACCATATATTTT. It codes for CAWMPPGSGNTIYF. The J gene is TRBJ1-3, the V gene TRBV30; D remains unclear. The CDR3 totals 14 residues. CDR1 and CDR2 (germline): GTSNPN, SVGIG (reference sequence). V shed 4 bases and J shed 0 bases, with 10 bases lying between them.